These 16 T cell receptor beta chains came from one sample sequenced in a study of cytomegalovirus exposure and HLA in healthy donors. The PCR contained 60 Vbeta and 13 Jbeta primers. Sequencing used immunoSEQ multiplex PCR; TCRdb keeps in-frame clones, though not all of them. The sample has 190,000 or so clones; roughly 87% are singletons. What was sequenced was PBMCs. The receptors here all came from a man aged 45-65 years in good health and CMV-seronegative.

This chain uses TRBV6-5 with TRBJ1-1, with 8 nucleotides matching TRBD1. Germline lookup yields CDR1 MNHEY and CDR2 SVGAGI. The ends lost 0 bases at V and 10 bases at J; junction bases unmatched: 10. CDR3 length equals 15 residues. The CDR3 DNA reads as TGTGCCAGCAGTTACTCAAGTCGATCGGGGACAGGAGCTTTCTTT. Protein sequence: CASSYSSRSGTGAFF.

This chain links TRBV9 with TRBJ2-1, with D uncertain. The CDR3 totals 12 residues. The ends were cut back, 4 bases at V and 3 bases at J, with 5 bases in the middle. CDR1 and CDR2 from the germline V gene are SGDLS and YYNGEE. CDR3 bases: TGTGCCAGCAGCCCCTTCTACAATGAGCAGTTCTTC. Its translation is CASSPFYNEQFF.

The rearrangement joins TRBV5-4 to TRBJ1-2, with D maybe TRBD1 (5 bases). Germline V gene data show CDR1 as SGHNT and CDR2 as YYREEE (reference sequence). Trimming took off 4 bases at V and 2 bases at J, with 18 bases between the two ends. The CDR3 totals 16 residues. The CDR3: CASSGERAGQNYGYTF. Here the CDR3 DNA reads TGTGCCAGCAGCGGGGAGAGGGCGGGGCAAAACTATGGCTACACCTTC.

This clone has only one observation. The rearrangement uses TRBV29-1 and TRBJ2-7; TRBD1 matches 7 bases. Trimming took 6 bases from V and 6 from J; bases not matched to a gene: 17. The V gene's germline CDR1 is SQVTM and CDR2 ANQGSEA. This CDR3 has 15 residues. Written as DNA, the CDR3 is TGCAGCGTCAGAGCTCACAGGGGTACCAGAGCCGAGCAGTACTTC. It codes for CSVRAHRGTRAEQYF.

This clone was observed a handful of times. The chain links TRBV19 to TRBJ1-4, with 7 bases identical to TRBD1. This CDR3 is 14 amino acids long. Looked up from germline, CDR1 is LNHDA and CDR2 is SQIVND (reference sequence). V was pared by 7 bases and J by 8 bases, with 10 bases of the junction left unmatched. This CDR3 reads CASTAGGRREKLFF. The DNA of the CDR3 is TGTGCCAGTACCGCAGGGGGTCGAAGAGAAAAACTGTTTTTT.

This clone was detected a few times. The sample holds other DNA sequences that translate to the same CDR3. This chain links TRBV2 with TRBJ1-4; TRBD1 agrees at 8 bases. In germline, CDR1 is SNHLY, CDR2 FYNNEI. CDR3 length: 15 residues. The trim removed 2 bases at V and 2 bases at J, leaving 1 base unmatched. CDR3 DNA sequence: TGTGCCAGCAGTGAATGGACAGGGACTAATGAAAAACTGTTTTTT. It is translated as CASSEWTGTNEKLFF.

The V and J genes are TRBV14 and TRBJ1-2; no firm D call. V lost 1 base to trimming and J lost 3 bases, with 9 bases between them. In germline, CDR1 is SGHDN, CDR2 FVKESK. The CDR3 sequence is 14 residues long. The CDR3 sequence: CASSQGHSDYGYTF. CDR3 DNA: TGTGCCAGCAGCCAAGGCCACAGTGACTATGGCTACACCTTC.

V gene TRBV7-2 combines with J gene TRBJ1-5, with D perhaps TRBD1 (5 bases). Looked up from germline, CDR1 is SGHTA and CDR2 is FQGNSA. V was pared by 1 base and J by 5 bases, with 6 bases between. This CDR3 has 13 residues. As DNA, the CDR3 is TGTGCCAGCAGCTTAGGGACACATCAGCCCCAGCATTTT. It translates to CASSLGTHQPQHF.

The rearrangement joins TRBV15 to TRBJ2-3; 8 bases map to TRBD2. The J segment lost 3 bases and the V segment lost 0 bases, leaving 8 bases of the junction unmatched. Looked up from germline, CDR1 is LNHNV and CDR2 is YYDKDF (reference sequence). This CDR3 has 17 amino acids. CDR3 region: CATSREISGKLTDTQYF. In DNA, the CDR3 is TGTGCCACCAGCAGAGAAATTAGCGGGAAGCTAACAGATACGCAGTATTTT. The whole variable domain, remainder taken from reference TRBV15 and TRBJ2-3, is DAMVIQNPRYQVTQFGKPVTLSCSQTLNHNVMYWYQQKSSQAPKLLFHYYDKDFNNEADTPDNFQSRRPNTSFCFLDIRSPGLGDTAMYLCATSREISGKLTDTQYFGPGTRLTVL.

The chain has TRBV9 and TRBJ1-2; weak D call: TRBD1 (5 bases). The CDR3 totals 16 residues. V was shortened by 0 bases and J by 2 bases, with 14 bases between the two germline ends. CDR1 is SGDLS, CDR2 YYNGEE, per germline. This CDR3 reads CASSVVSRVQNYGYTF. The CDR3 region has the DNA TGTGCCAGCAGCGTAGTTTCCAGGGTTCAAAACTATGGCTACACCTTC.

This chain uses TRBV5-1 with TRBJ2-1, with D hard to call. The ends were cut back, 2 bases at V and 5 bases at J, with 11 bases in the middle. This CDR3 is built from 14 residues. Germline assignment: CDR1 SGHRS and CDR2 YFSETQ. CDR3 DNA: TGCGCCAGCAGCTTTGGCAGGAATGACAATGAGCAGTTCTTC. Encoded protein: CASSFGRNDNEQFF. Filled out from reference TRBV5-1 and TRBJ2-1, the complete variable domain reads KAGVTQTPRYLIKTRGQQVTLSCSPISGHRSVSWYQQTPGQGLQFLFEYFSETQRNKGNFPGRFSGRQFSNSRSEMNVSTLELGDSALYLCASSFGRNDNEQFFGPGTRLTVL.

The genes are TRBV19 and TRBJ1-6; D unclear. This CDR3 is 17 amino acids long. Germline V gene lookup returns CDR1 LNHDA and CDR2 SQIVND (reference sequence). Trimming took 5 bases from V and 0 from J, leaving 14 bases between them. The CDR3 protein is CASSSSRGSSYNSPLHF. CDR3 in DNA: TGTGCCAGTAGTTCCTCCCGGGGTAGCTCCTATAATTCACCCCTCCACTTT.

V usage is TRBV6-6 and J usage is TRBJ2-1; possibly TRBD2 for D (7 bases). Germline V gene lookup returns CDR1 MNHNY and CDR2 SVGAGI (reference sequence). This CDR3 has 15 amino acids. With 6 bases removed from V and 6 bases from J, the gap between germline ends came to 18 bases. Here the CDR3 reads CASSPPGGQLNEQFF. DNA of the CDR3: TGTGCCAGCAGCCCCCCCGGGGGGCAGCTCAATGAGCAGTTCTTC.

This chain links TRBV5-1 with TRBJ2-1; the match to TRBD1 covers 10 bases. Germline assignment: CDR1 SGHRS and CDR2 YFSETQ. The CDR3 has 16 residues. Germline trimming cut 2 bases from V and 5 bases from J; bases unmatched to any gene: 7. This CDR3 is CASSFMGQGKNNEQFF. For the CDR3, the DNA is TGCGCCAGCAGCTTCATGGGACAGGGGAAGAACAATGAGCAGTTCTTC.

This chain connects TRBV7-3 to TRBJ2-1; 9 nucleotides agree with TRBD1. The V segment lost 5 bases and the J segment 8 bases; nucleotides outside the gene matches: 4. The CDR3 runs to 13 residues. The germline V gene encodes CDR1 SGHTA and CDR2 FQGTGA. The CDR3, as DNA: TGTGCCAGCAGCATACAGGGGGCCGATGAGCAGTTCTTC. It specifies CASSIQGADEQFF.

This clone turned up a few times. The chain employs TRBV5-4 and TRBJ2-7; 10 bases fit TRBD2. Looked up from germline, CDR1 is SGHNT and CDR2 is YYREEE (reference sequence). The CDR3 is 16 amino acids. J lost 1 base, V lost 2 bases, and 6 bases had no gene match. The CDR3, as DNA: TGTGCCAGCAGCTTATTAGCGGGAGGCACTTCCTACGAGCAGTACTTC. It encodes CASSLLAGGTSYEQYF.